The clone carrying this T cell receptor (beta chain) was counted ten times or more. What it recognizes is unknown. Study findings and constraints: The larger-cohort validation was restricted to a single TCR beta V-J rearrangement rather than whole repertoires. Greatest tumor Treg TCR overlap was with tumor naive CD4+ cells.

The sorted Tregs were CD4+CD25+CD127-/low cells. Constant-region reverse primers amplified full-length variable regions, followed by semi-nested Nested Universal Primer A PCR. TCRdb used MiXCR to reprocess the 5' RACE reads, holding one entry per CDR3 protein. The table has about 42,000 distinct CDR3 sequences, 20% to 25% seen once. V was shortened by 0 bases and J by 10 bases, with 10 bases between the two germline ends. Germline CDR1 and CDR2: MNHEY and SMNVEV (reference sequence). The CDR3 covers 13 residues. The sample was Tregs sorted from blood. The chain recombines TRBV27 with TRBJ2-4, with TRBD2 as a possible D gene (6 bases). The TCR was taken from a female donor with breast cancer. CDR3 bases: TGTGCCAGCAGTTTATCGGAGAGCGGGATTCAGTACTTC. Protein sequence: CASSLSESGIQYF.